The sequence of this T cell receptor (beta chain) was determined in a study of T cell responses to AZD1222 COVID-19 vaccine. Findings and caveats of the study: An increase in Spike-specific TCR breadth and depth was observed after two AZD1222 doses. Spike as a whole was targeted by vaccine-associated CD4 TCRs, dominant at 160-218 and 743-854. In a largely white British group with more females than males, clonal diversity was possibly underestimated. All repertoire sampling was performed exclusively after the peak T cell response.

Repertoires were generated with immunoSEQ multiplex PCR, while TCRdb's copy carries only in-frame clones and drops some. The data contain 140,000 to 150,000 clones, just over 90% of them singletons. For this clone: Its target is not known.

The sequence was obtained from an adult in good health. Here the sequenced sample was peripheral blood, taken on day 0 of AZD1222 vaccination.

The CDR3: CASSPGTGGADTQYF. In DNA, the CDR3 is TGTGCCAGCTCACCTGGTACAGGGGGCGCAGATACGCAGTATTTT. The chain is built from TRBV18 and TRBJ2-3; TRBD1 agrees at 9 bases. This CDR3 has 15 amino acids. The V and J ends lost 3 bases and 4 bases, in that order; junction bases with no gene match: 5. Germline CDR1 KGHSH, CDR2 LQKENI.